This TCR beta chain was sequenced during a study of cytomegalovirus exposure and HLA in healthy donors. The CDR3 is 12 amino acids. Trimming took off 4 bases at V and 3 bases at J, with 6 bases between the two ends. Germline CDR1 and CDR2: SGHTA and FQGNSA. 60 Vbeta and 13 Jbeta primers were used in PCR. This table comes from immunoSEQ multiplex PCR, and its TCRdb copy is limited to in-frame clones, with some not included. The profile covers 150,000 to 200,000 clones, with approximately 80% appearing a single time and roughly 6.2% taken by the ten largest. This chain joins TRBV7-2 and TRBJ1-2, with D maybe TRBD1 (5 bases). The TCR sequence derives from a male donor in good health and CMV-seropositive. The sequenced material came from PBMCs. For the CDR3, the DNA is TGTGCCAGCAGCTCGACAGACTATGGCTACACCTTC. Protein sequence: CASSSTDYGYTF.